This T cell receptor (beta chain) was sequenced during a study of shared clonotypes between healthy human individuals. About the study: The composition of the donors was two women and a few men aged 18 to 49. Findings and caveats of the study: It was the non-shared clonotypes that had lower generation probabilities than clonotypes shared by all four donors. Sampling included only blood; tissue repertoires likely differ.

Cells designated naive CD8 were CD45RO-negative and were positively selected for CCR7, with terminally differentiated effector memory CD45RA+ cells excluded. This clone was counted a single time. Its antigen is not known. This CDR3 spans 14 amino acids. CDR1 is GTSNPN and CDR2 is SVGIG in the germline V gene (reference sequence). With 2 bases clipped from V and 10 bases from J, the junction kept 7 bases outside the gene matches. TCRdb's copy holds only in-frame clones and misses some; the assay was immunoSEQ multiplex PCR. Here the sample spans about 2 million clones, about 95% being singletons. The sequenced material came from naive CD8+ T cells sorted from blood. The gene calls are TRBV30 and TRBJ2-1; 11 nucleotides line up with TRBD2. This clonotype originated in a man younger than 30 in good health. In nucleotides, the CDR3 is TGTGCCTGGAGTTTACTAGCGGGAGTGAGCGAGCAGTTCTTC. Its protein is CAWSLLAGVSEQFF.